One sample yielded the 18 T cell receptor beta chains listed below, sequenced in a study of blood T cell repertoires in COVID-19. Generated by immunoSEQ multiplex PCR, the TCRdb table keeps only in-frame clones and is missing some. This sample has about 14,000 clones, with about 79% found just once. Sequenced material: peripheral blood. The receptors were sampled from a woman in her forties or fifties with active or convalescent COVID-19.

The V gene is TRBV5-6, the J gene TRBJ1-5; D remains unclear. V was cut by 4 bases and J by 3 bases, with 11 bases left in between. Germline V gene sequence: CDR1 SGHDT, CDR2 YYEEEE. This CDR3 region has 14 residues. This CDR3 is CASSDTLNNQPQHF. The CDR3 DNA reads as TGTGCCAGCAGCGACACCCTAAACAATCAGCCCCAGCATTTT.

CDR3: CASRASGSPYNEQFF. CDR3 sequence (DNA): TGTGCCAGCAGAGCTAGCGGGAGTCCCTACAATGAGCAGTTCTTC. The gene calls are TRBV14 and TRBJ2-1; 10 bases fit TRBD2. The CDR3 is 15 amino acids. V was pared by 6 bases and J by 2 bases, with 4 bases of the junction left unmatched. Germline V gene data show CDR1 as SGHDN and CDR2 as FVKESK. The variable domain in full, with the rest retrieved from reference TRBV14 and TRBJ2-1, is EAGVTQFPSHSVIEKGQTVTLRCDPISGHDNLYWYRRVMGKEIKFLLHFVKESKQDESGMPNNRFLAERTGGTYSTLKVQPAELEDSGVYFCASRASGSPYNEQFFGPGTRLTVL.

The CDR3 loop is CASSPKPGLTGEEQYF. CDR3 DNA: TGTGCCAGCAGCCCGAAACCGGGACTAACGGGAGAAGAGCAGTACTTC. This sequence joins TRBV5-4 and TRBJ2-7, with 7 bases aligning to TRBD2. The length of the CDR3 is 16 residues. Germline loops: CDR1 SGHNT, CDR2 YYREEE (reference sequence). The trim removed 4 bases at V and 7 bases at J, leaving 17 bases unmatched.

The rearrangement uses TRBV27 and TRBJ2-4; D call uncertain. CDR3 length: 15 residues. Germline V gene data show CDR1 as MNHEY and CDR2 as SMNVEV (reference sequence). The V end was cut by 0 bases, the J end by 6 bases, with 12 bases between. The CDR3 DNA reads as TGTGCCAGCAGTTTATCGCAGGCGCTGGGAAACATTCAGTACTTC. Translating it yields CASSLSQALGNIQYF.

The chain couples TRBV5-1 to TRBJ1-1; D remains ambiguous. Germline V gives CDR1 SGHRS, CDR2 YFSETQ. Trimming took off 0 bases at V and 0 bases at J, with 27 bases between the two ends. The CDR3 consists of 21 residues. As DNA, the CDR3 is TGCGCCAGCAGCTTGGTTCGAGGCAGAAATAACTTTCTCAGATTGAACACTGAAGCTTTCTTT. It is translated as CASSLVRGRNNFLRLNTEAFF.

This clone appeared once. At one end, the junction sequence differs from germline, possibly due to a read error. This sequence joins TRBV6-5 and TRBJ2-7; TRBD2 agrees at 9 bases. This CDR3 has 13 amino acids. The germline V gene has CDR1 MNHEY and CDR2 SVGAGI. DNA for the CDR3: TGTGCCAGCAGTTACTATAGCGGGGGCCCGATTGACTTC. Its translation: CASSYYSGGPIDF.

The J gene is TRBJ2-7, the V gene TRBV5-1; no firm D call. CDR1 is SGHRS and CDR2 is YFSETQ in the germline V gene. The CDR3 is 13 residues long. Trimming cost V 0 bases and J 9 bases, with 13 bases left between them. CDR3 nucleotides: TGCGCCAGCAGCTTGGCCTTTCTCAGTGTGCAGTACTTC. Translated, it gives CASSLAFLSVQYF.

V usage is TRBV19 and J usage is TRBJ2-1; 10 nucleotides agree with TRBD2. The germline V gene encodes CDR1 LNHDA and CDR2 SQIVND (reference sequence). V lost 0 bases to trimming and J lost 7 bases; unmatched junction nucleotides: 9. The CDR3 spans 17 residues. DNA of the CDR3: TGTGCCAGTAGTATAGATCTGGCACTAGCGGGATGGAATGAGCAGTTCTTC. Translation gives CASSIDLALAGWNEQFF.

This sequence joins TRBV13 and TRBJ1-6; D is unresolved. The CDR3 totals 15 residues. Germline-derived CDR1 and CDR2 are PRHDT and FYEKMQ (reference sequence). Trimming removed 2 bases from V and 6 bases from J, with 11 bases in between. DNA of the CDR3: TGTGCCAGCAGCTTATCGTACAGTACTAATTCACCCCTCCACTTT. Encoded protein: CASSLSYSTNSPLHF.

The V call is TRBV27, the J call TRBJ2-6, with a possible D match to TRBD1 (6 bases). This CDR3 spans 16 amino acids. With 10 bases removed from V and 0 bases from J, the gap between germline ends came to 16 bases. Germline loops: CDR1 MNHEY, CDR2 SMNVEV (reference sequence). CDR3 DNA: TGTGCCACTCTGGGGGCGGAGAGCTCTGGGGCCAACGTCCTGACTTTC. Amino acid sequence: CATLGAESSGANVLTF.

The J gene is TRBJ2-2, the V gene TRBV7-8; unclear D gene. Trimming left V 5 bases short and J 0 bases short, with 13 bases between. The CDR3 loop spans 16 amino acids. CDR1 and CDR2 (germline): SGHVS, FQNEAQ. The CDR3 DNA sequence: TGTGCCAGCAGCCTTCGACCCGGAGCGAACACCGGGGAGCTGTTTTTT. It codes for CASSLRPGANTGELFF.

J is TRBJ1-5 and V is TRBV15; D is undetermined. The CDR3 loop spans 15 amino acids. V was cut by 0 bases and J by 4 bases, with 10 bases left in between. The V gene's germline CDR1 is LNHNV and CDR2 YYDKDF (reference sequence). The CDR3 reads CATSRDLGLNQPQHF. In nucleotides, the CDR3 is TGTGCCACCAGCAGAGATCTGGGCTTGAATCAGCCCCAGCATTTT.

J is TRBJ1-2 and V is TRBV28; D gene unclear. This CDR3 has 13 amino acids. CDR1 and CDR2 (germline): MDHEN, SYDVKM. The V gene lost 2 bases and the J gene lost 5 bases, with 9 bases spanning the gap. The chain's CDR3 is CASSLQVRYGYTF. The CDR3 DNA reads TGTGCCAGCAGTTTACAGGTTCGATATGGCTACACCTTC.

The V and J genes are TRBV25-1 and TRBJ2-7; 8 bases map to TRBD2. Per the germline V gene, CDR1 is MGHDK and CDR2 is SYGVNS. The CDR3 contains 16 residues. Losses at the gene ends were 1 base for V and 2 bases for J; bases not matched to a gene: 7. CDR3: CASSEFRTSRTYEQYF. In DNA, the CDR3 is TGTGCCAGCAGTGAATTCCGGACTAGCCGGACCTACGAGCAGTACTTC.

The CDR3, as DNA: TGTGCCAGCAGCGTAAGTCGGACAGGGAGCACAGATACGCAGTATTTT. Translation gives CASSVSRTGSTDTQYF. This chain joins TRBV9 and TRBJ2-3, with 8 bases matching TRBD1. The CDR3 totals 16 residues. V was pared by 1 base and J by 0 bases, with 4 bases of the junction left unmatched. Looked up from germline, CDR1 is SGDLS and CDR2 is YYNGEE.

This clone was seen once. The chain uses TRBV20-1 and TRBJ2-7, with D perhaps matching TRBD2 (5 bases). The length of the CDR3 is 11 residues. V was shortened by 2 bases and J by 11 bases, with 13 bases between the two germline ends. The V gene's germline CDR1 is DFQATT and CDR2 SNEGSKA (reference sequence). CDR3 DNA: TGCAGTGCTAGACACCCACTCGGGGAGTACTTC. Encoded protein: CSARHPLGEYF.

This clone appeared a single time. V and J are TRBV11-2 and TRBJ2-7; D remains ambiguous. The CDR3 loop spans 14 amino acids. Germline V gene data show CDR1 as SGHAT and CDR2 as FQNNGV. V was clipped by 1 base and J by 4 bases, with 11 bases between them. The CDR3 sequence is CASSLAVVSYEQYF. The DNA of the CDR3 is TGTGCCAGCAGCTTAGCCGTGGTGAGTTACGAGCAGTACTTC.

This chain's CDR3 is CSASWGVNEKLFF. CDR3 nucleotides: TGCAGTGCTAGTTGGGGGGTGAATGAAAAACTGTTTTTT. This chain uses TRBV20-1 with TRBJ1-4; perhaps TRBD1 as D (5 bases). The CDR3 has 13 residues. In germline, CDR1 is DFQATT, CDR2 SNEGSKA (reference sequence). V was trimmed by 3 bases and J by 5 bases, leaving 10 bases between them.